This note documents a single T cell receptor (beta chain) sequence. RNA was extracted with the RNeasy kit, and a quantity of about 0.45 to 1 ug was reverse transcribed using random hexamers. Via MiXCR, TCRdb re-called the immunoSEQ multiplex PCR reads, giving one row per CDR3 protein. The table includes 200,000 to 300,000 distinct CDR3 sequences, around 95% detected once. TEMRA cells were FACS-enriched, with CD8+ and CD4+ T cells isolated negatively. The sample originates from a study of CD8 T cells in Susac syndrome. Germline-derived CDR1 and CDR2 are SGHRS and YFSETQ. The CDR3 runs to 14 residues. Trimming cost V 2 bases and J 3 bases, with 11 bases left between them.

The gene calls are TRBV5-1 and TRBJ1-1, with D uncertain. Sequencing was done on a sample of CD4+ T cells from PBMCs. The TCR was taken from a human donor with multiple sclerosis. For the CDR3, the DNA is TGCGCCAGCAGCTTCGGTAGTCGGGACACTGAAGCTTTCTTT. Encoded protein: CASSFGSRDTEAFF. Complete variable domain (other parts from reference TRBV5-1 and TRBJ1-1): KAGVTQTPRYLIKTRGQQVTLSCSPISGHRSVSWYQQTPGQGLQFLFEYFSETQRNKGNFPGRFSGRQFSNSRSEMNVSTLELGDSALYLCASSFGSRDTEAFFGQGTRLTVV.